The 12 T cell receptor beta chains reported below all come from one sample, sequenced in a study of blood T cell repertoires in COVID-19. The method was immunoSEQ multiplex PCR; TCRdb's version includes in-frame clones alone and lacks a portion of them. The repertoire holds approximately 85,000 clones, just over 85% seen once, with 27% in the top ten. Sequencing was done on a sample of peripheral blood. Receptors originate from a man over 45 with active or convalescent COVID-19.

This clone showed up just once. The chain uses TRBV5-1 and TRBJ1-5; 7 nucleotides align to TRBD1. This CDR3 has 16 amino acids. The germline gives CDR1 SGHRS, CDR2 YFSETQ. J was trimmed by 2 bases and V by 4 bases; bases with no gene match: 9. The CDR3 coding sequence is TGCGCCAGCAGCGCCGGCGACAGGGAGGGCAATCAGCCCCAGCATTTT. Translation gives CASSAGDREGNQPQHF.

This clone was counted between two and nine times. The chain joins TRBV9 to TRBJ1-5; D gene unclear. The CDR3 totals 15 residues. The V and J ends lost 0 bases and 5 bases respectively, with 12 bases between them. The germline gives CDR1 SGDLS, CDR2 YYNGEE. The CDR3 loop is CASSVEPHSYQPQHF. The CDR3, as DNA: TGTGCCAGCAGCGTAGAACCCCACAGCTATCAGCCCCAGCATTTT.

The chain joins TRBV4-1 to TRBJ2-7, with D unresolved. The CDR3 contains 13 residues. Deletions cut 1 base from V and 2 bases from J, with 6 bases between. Per the germline V gene, CDR1 is MGHRA and CDR2 is YSYEKL. CDR3 DNA sequence: TGCGCCAGCAGCCAAGTCCTAGCCTACGAGCAGTACTTC. The encoded protein is CASSQVLAYEQYF.

V usage is TRBV5-1 and J usage is TRBJ2-5; 12 bases are a match to TRBD2. The CDR3 is made up of 16 amino acids. Germline values: CDR1 SGHRS, CDR2 YFSETQ. The V gene end was trimmed by 2 bases and the J gene end by 1 base; junction bases not matched to a gene: 3. CDR3 nucleotides: TGCGCCAGCAGCTTAGGACTAGCGGGGATCCAAGAGACCCAGTACTTC. It encodes CASSLGLAGIQETQYF. Full variable domain (outside the CDR3, taken from reference TRBV5-1 and TRBJ2-5): KAGVTQTPRYLIKTRGQQVTLSCSPISGHRSVSWYQQTPGQGLQFLFEYFSETQRNKGNFPGRFSGRQFSNSRSEMNVSTLELGDSALYLCASSLGLAGIQETQYFGPGTRLLVL.

The J gene is TRBJ1-4, the V gene TRBV21-1. TRBV21-1 is designated a pseudogene. The CDR3 is 15 amino acids. The CDR3 nucleotides read TGTGCCAGCAGCAGCGGGACTCTCGACGGGGAAAAACTGTTTTTT. Its translation: CASSSGTLDGEKLFF.

This sequence joins TRBV3-1 (or the pseudogene TRBV3-2) and TRBJ1-3; 9 bases are shared with TRBD1. CDR3 length: 15 amino acids. Germline CDR1 is LGHDT and CDR2 is YNNKEL (reference sequence). The V and J ends lost 1 base and 5 bases, in that order; junction bases with no gene match: 3. The CDR3 is CASSQVQGARNTIYF. In DNA form, the CDR3 reads TGTGCCAGCAGCCAAGTACAGGGGGCTAGAAACACCATATATTTT.

This chain connects TRBV11-2 to TRBJ2-1; the match to TRBD2 covers 8 bases. Germline CDR1 is SGHAT and CDR2 is FQNNGV. J lost 3 bases, V lost 1 base, and 8 bases had no gene match. CDR3 length: 17 residues. The CDR3 DNA is TGTGCCAGCAGCTTAGGTGGTGGGACTAGGAGCTACAATGAGCAGTTCTTC. It yields the protein CASSLGGGTRSYNEQFF. Full variable domain (outside the CDR3, taken from reference TRBV11-2 and TRBJ2-1): EAGVAQSPRYKIIEKRQSVAFWCNPISGHATLYWYQQILGQGPKLLIQFQNNGVVDDSQLPKDRFSAERLKGVDSTLKIQPAKLEDSAVYLCASSLGGGTRSYNEQFFGPGTRLTVL.

V usage is TRBV5-1 and J usage is TRBJ2-7, with D possibly TRBD1 on 6 matching bases. This CDR3 region has 13 residues. Germline assignment: CDR1 SGHRS and CDR2 YFSETQ. Trimming cost V 4 bases and J 3 bases, with 11 bases left between them. Here the CDR3 reads CASSQGQLYEQYF. The CDR3 bases are TGCGCCAGCAGCCAGGGACAACTCTACGAGCAGTACTTC.

The CDR3 DNA reads as TGCGCCAGCAGTTACGTCAGGGGAGCTAGCGGGAGGAACACAGATACGCAGTATTTT. It translates to CASSYVRGASGRNTDTQYF. The rearrangement joins TRBV5-1 to TRBJ2-3; 11 bases are shared with TRBD2. V lost 5 bases, J lost 2 bases, and 16 bases stayed unmatched. Germline CDR1 and CDR2: SGHRS and YFSETQ. This CDR3 has 19 residues.

This sequence joins TRBV2 and TRBJ2-2, with D perhaps TRBD2 (6 bases). V was pared by 4 bases and J by 6 bases, with 9 bases between. This CDR3 spans 13 amino acids. Germline values: CDR1 SNHLY, CDR2 FYNNEI. The CDR3 is CASSGTGAGELFF. The CDR3 DNA is TGTGCCAGCAGTGGGACGGGGGCCGGGGAGCTGTTTTTT.

J is TRBJ2-7 and V is TRBV27, with 7 positions matching TRBD1. Germline CDR1 is MNHEY and CDR2 is SMNVEV (reference sequence). Trimming at V came to 5 bases and at J to 2 bases, leaving 12 bases not matched to a gene. This CDR3 contains 16 residues. CDR3 sequence reads: CASSKQGTRSAYEQYF. DNA for the CDR3: TGTGCCAGCAGTAAACAGGGGACAAGATCCGCCTACGAGCAGTACTTC.

The table lists this clone with a count of one. The gene calls are TRBV19 and TRBJ2-5, with 12 bases lining up with TRBD1. The CDR3 has 16 amino acids. Germline V gives CDR1 LNHDA, CDR2 SQIVND (reference sequence). J gave up 5 bases and V 4 bases, and 8 bases lay outside the gene matches. CDR3 nucleotides: TGTGCCAGTAGTAGACCGGGACAGGGGGCGGGGGAGACCCAGTACTTC. Residues: CASSRPGQGAGETQYF.